The 27 T cell receptor beta chains below were found in one sample sequenced in a study of T cell repertoires in cytomegalovirus infection. TCRdb fed the reads into MiXCR, producing one record per CDR3 protein. Among about 440,000 distinct CDR3 sequences, around 32% were seen once, and the ten largest hold about 13%. Sequencing used PBMCs. The receptors here all came from a human donor in good health (CMV status not recorded). Some clones in this sample may be carry-over from other donors' samples.

This clonotype came up a few times. The chain uses TRBV12-5 and TRBJ1-3; D not resolved. The V gene lost 1 base and the J gene lost 7 bases, with 5 bases spanning the gap. The CDR3 contains 12 residues. Germline CDR1 and CDR2: LGHNT and FRNRAP. This CDR3 reads CASGLDFNTIYF. The CDR3 DNA sequence: TGTGCTAGTGGTTTGGACTTCAACACCATATATTTT.

The rearrangement uses TRBV10-3 and TRBJ1-1; D uncertain. V lost 8 bases and J lost 4, with 11 bases in between. The CDR3 covers 12 residues. CDR1 and CDR2 (germline): ENHRY, SYGVKD. CDR3 in DNA: TGTGCCATCCAGGAGGCCTCCACTGAAGCTTTCTTT. Translation gives CAIQEASTEAFF.

This clonotype has a handful of counts. The CDR3 reads CASSQTEGATTEAFF. The CDR3 DNA reads as TGCGCCAGCAGCCAAACGGAGGGGGCGACCACTGAAGCTTTCTTT. The V call is TRBV4-1, the J call TRBJ1-1, with 7 bases lining up with TRBD1. Germline CDR1 and CDR2: MGHRA and YSYEKL. V trimming: 2 bases; J trimming: 4 bases; junction bases outside the gene matches: 7. There are 15 residues in the CDR3.

This clonotype was detected a few times. The chain uses TRBV11-2 and TRBJ2-5, with D uncertain. The CDR3 runs to 13 residues. Germline CDR1 is SGHAT and CDR2 is FQNNGV. Trimming pared 2 bases from V and 5 bases from J, leaving 9 bases between. In nucleotides, the CDR3 is TGTGCCAGCAGCTTATCCGGTCCGGAGACCCAGTACTTC. It codes for CASSLSGPETQYF.

Concerning this clonotype itself: One junction end does not reproduce the germline sequence, and a read error may be involved. The V and J genes are TRBV19 and TRBJ1-5; weak D call: TRBD1 (6 bases). Germline lookup yields CDR1 LNHDA and CDR2 SQIVND (reference sequence). The CDR3 runs 15 residues. This chain's CDR3 is CASIIGGYSNQPQHF. The DNA for the CDR3 is TGTGCCAGTATTATAGGGGGTTATAGCAATCAGCCCCAGCATTTT.

The chain has TRBV5-6 and TRBJ1-5; D not resolved. The germline V gene has CDR1 SGHDT and CDR2 YYEEEE. CDR3 length equals 15 residues. V was shortened by 0 bases and J by 3 bases, with 10 bases between the two germline ends. The chain's CDR3 is CASSLASGINQPQHF. The DNA of the CDR3 is TGTGCCAGCAGCTTGGCATCGGGGATCAATCAGCCCCAGCATTTT.

This clonotype was seen a few times. The rearrangement joins TRBV20-1 to TRBJ2-1, with TRBD2 matching 8 bases. The J segment lost 9 bases and the V segment lost 3 bases, leaving 1 base of the junction unmatched. CDR1 is DFQATT and CDR2 is SNEGSKA in the germline V gene (reference sequence). The length of the CDR3 is 11 residues. CDR3 sequence reads: CSASAGGEQFF. In nucleotides, the CDR3 is TGCAGTGCTAGCGCGGGGGGTGAGCAGTTCTTC.

The rearrangement uses TRBV5-5 and TRBJ1-1; 7 bases agree with TRBD1. Per germline, CDR1 SGHKS and CDR2 YYEKEE (reference sequence). The junction had 5 bases not matched to a gene; V was cut back by 4 bases and J by 5 bases. This CDR3 is 13 amino acids long. The CDR3 DNA reads TGTGCCAGCAGCCCCAGGGGGGAGACTGAAGCTTTCTTT. It translates to CASSPRGETEAFF.

This clonotype came up many times. This chain links TRBV7-2 with TRBJ1-5; 7 nucleotides match TRBD1. Germline CDR1 is SGHTA and CDR2 is FQGNSA. The CDR3 consists of 16 residues. V gave up 5 bases and J gave up 4 bases; unmatched junction bases: 11. As DNA, the CDR3 is TGTGCCAGCAGCCACGTTCCGGGACAGCTAAATCAGCCCCAGCATTTT. It translates to CASSHVPGQLNQPQHF.

Regarding this clonotype: Mismatch with germline at one junction end may stem from a read error. The chain uses TRBV19 and TRBJ2-2; 7 bases align to TRBD2. Germline-derived CDR1 and CDR2 are LNHDA and SQIVND (reference sequence). This CDR3 region has 16 residues. The CDR3 reads CPSSHSTSLNTGELFF. CDR3 in DNA: TGTCCCAGTAGTCATTCGACTAGCTTAAACACCGGGGAGCTGTTTTTT.

The chain combines TRBV12-3 or TRBV12-4 with TRBJ2-3; D possibly corresponds to TRBD1 (6 bases). V lost 5 bases and J 1 base, leaving 16 bases between the germline ends. The CDR3 runs to 16 residues. CDR3 sequence: CASSTGQFFRTDTQYF. The DNA for the CDR3 is TGTGCCAGCAGTACCGGACAGTTTTTTCGCACAGATACGCAGTATTTT.

This clonotype was picked up a small number of times. The rearrangement joins TRBV12-3 or TRBV12-4 to TRBJ1-1; D might be TRBD1 (6 bases). The CDR3 consists of 14 residues. Trimming shortened V by 6 bases and J by 11 bases, and 22 bases separated the two germline ends. The CDR3 loop is CASRPAPGAGEAFF. The CDR3 coding sequence is TGTGCCAGCAGGCCCGCACCAGGGGCAGGGGAGGCTTTCTTT.

This chain links TRBV7-9 with TRBJ2-5; D perhaps matches TRBD2 (6 bases). V lost 5 bases to trimming and J lost 2 bases, with 18 bases between them. Looked up from germline, CDR1 is SEHNR and CDR2 is FQNEAQ (reference sequence). This CDR3 is 16 amino acids long. The CDR3 spells CASSGSSGRFQETQYF. The CDR3 coding sequence is TGTGCCAGCAGCGGAAGTAGCGGTAGATTTCAAGAGACCCAGTACTTC.

In this sample, this clonotype turned up once. Just one base apart from a much larger clone, this may be a read error. This chain links TRBV28 with TRBJ1-5, with 12 bases that match TRBD1. This CDR3 contains 16 residues. Germline values: CDR1 MDHEN, CDR2 SYDVKM. The CDR3 DNA follows: TGTGCCAGCAGTTTGACCGGGACAGGGGGCCATCATCCCCAGCATTTT. This encodes CASSLTGTGGHHPQHF.

The V and J genes are TRBV20-1 and TRBJ2-7, with a tentative D call TRBD1 (6 bases). V dropped 6 bases and J dropped 0 bases, with 18 bases sitting between them. The germline CDR1 and CDR2 sequences are DFQATT and SNEGSKA (reference sequence). The CDR3 covers 15 residues. The CDR3, as DNA: TGCAGTGCCGAACGTCAGGGGACCAGCTCCTACGAGCAGTACTTC. Protein product: CSAERQGTSSYEQYF.

Of note for this clonotype: The junction departs from germline at one end; a sequencing error may be responsible. V gene TRBV6-4 combines with J gene TRBJ2-1, with TRBD2 matching 9 bases. This CDR3 contains 16 residues. Germline V gives CDR1 MRHNA, CDR2 SNTAGT. CDR3 residues: CASSDSTSGLWNEQFF. DNA of the CDR3: TGTGCAAGCAGTGACTCAACTAGCGGGTTGTGGAATGAGCAGTTCTTC.

The genes are TRBV5-4 and TRBJ2-2; 8 bases agree with TRBD1. The CDR3 is 14 amino acids. Unmatched junction bases numbered 3, after V lost 4 bases and J lost 4 bases. Germline V CDR1 and CDR2: SGHNT, YYREEE (reference sequence). The CDR3 loop is CASSIGQGTGELFF. The CDR3 DNA reads TGTGCCAGCAGCATAGGACAGGGCACCGGGGAGCTGTTTTTT.

This clonotype was recorded a few times. This chain uses TRBV5-6 with TRBJ1-1; D gene unclear. Germline loops: CDR1 SGHDT, CDR2 YYEEEE. The CDR3 length is 20 residues. V shed 5 bases and J shed 0 bases, with 29 bases lying between them. The CDR3 region is CASRIELHLFWFSMNTEAFF. The CDR3 nucleotides read TGTGCCAGCAGAATAGAACTCCATTTATTCTGGTTTTCGATGAACACTGAAGCTTTCTTT.

This clonotype was seen more than once but under ten times. The chain carries TRBV7-2 and TRBJ2-7; TRBD2 might be the D (5 bases). CDR1 is SGHTA and CDR2 is FQGNSA in the germline V gene. The CDR3 covers 15 residues. Trimming cost V 5 bases and J 0 bases, with 14 bases left between them. CDR3 region: CASSPRHGSSYEQYF. DNA of the CDR3: TGTGCCAGCAGCCCGCGGCATGGGAGCTCCTACGAGCAGTACTTC.

For this clonotype: At one end the junction does not follow the germline gene, possibly because of a read error. This rearrangement joins TRBV20-1 to TRBJ1-1, with D possibly being TRBD1 (6 bases). The germline V gene has CDR1 DFQATT and CDR2 SNEGSKA (reference sequence). This CDR3 has 13 amino acids. CDR3 loop: CSAKRGTRTEALF. The DNA of the CDR3 is TGCAGTGCTAAGAGGGGGACGCGGACTGAAGCTTTATTT.

The V gene is TRBV7-2, the J gene TRBJ2-7; 7 nucleotides align to TRBD2. Germline trimming cut 0 bases from V and 0 bases from J; bases unmatched to any gene: 2. Germline V gives CDR1 SGHTA, CDR2 FQGNSA. The CDR3 covers 15 residues. In DNA, the CDR3 is TGTGCCAGCAGCTTAGCGGCTAGCGGCTCCTACGAGCAGTACTTC. Its translation: CASSLAASGSYEQYF.

V and J are TRBV27 and TRBJ2-1; D not resolved. Trimming left V 2 bases short and J 2 bases short, with 7 bases between. The germline CDR1 and CDR2 sequences are MNHEY and SMNVEV (reference sequence). This CDR3 comprises 14 residues. In DNA form, the CDR3 reads TGTGCCAGCAGTTTAATCTCAGCCTACAATGAGCAGTTCTTC. This translates into CASSLISAYNEQFF.

In this sample, this clonotype turned up a few times. This chain joins TRBV6-6 and TRBJ1-1; D is unresolved. Trimming left V 10 bases short and J 0 bases short, with 12 bases between. Germline CDR1 reads MNHNY; CDR2 reads SVGAGI (reference sequence). The CDR3 totals 13 residues. Here the CDR3 reads CATNRHLNTEAFF. CDR3 DNA: TGTGCCACCAATCGACACTTGAACACTGAAGCTTTCTTT.

Worth noting for this clonotype: The conserved phenylalanine or tryptophan is not found at the CDR3 terminus, so this likely reflects a read error. The rearrangement joins TRBV19 to TRBJ2-7, with D possibly being TRBD1 or TRBD2 (5 bases each). CDR3 length: 14 residues. Germline CDR1 reads LNHDA; CDR2 reads SQIVND (reference sequence). In DNA form, the CDR3 reads TGTGCCATTAGTGTCGAGGGGCTTGACGACGAGCAGTACTTA. Translated, it gives CAISVEGLDDEQYL.

This clonotype was seen ten or more times. V is TRBV12-3 or TRBV12-4 and J is TRBJ1-2, with a possible D match to TRBD1 (5 bases). V was trimmed by 6 bases and J by 5 bases, leaving 13 bases between them. This CDR3 has 13 residues. In DNA form, the CDR3 reads TGTGCCAGCAGCCCTGGGGCAGGGTATGGCTACACCTTC. Its translation is CASSPGAGYGYTF.

The chain carries TRBV19 and TRBJ2-3, with 9 bases aligning to TRBD1. Looked up from germline, CDR1 is LNHDA and CDR2 is SQIVND (reference sequence). J lost 6 bases, V lost 5 bases, and 6 bases had no gene match. This CDR3 comprises 14 residues. For the CDR3, the DNA is TGTGCCAGTAGTCCATCGACAGGGGGTGATACGCAGTATTTT. This gives the protein CASSPSTGGDTQYF.

This clonotype was seen a handful of times. A read error may explain this, as a much larger clone is one base away. The V gene is TRBV28, the J gene TRBJ2-7; D is perhaps TRBD1 (5 bases). Trimming shortened V by 7 bases and J by 0 bases, and 7 bases separated the two germline ends. The CDR3 length is 12 residues. CDR1 and CDR2 from the germline V gene are MDHEN and SYDVKM. CDR3 in amino acids: CASTDSSYEQYF. The CDR3, as DNA: TGTGCCAGCACAGACAGCTCCTACGAGCAGTACTTC.